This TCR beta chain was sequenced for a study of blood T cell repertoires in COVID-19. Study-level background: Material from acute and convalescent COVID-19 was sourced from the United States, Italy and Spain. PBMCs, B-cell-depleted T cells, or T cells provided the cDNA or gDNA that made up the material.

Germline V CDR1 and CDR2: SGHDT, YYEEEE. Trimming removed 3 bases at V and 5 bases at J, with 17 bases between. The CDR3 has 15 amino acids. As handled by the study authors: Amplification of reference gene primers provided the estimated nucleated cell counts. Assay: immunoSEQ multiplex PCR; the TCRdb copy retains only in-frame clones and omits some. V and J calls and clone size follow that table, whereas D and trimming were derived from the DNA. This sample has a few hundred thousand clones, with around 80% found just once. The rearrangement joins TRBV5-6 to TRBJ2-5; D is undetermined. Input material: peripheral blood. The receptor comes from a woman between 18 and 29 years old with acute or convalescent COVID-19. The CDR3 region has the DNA TGTGCCAGCAGCTCCCGGCACAGATTTGGCGAGACCCAGTACTTC. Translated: CASSSRHRFGETQYF. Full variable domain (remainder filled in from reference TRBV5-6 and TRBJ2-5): DAGVTQSPTHLIKTRGQQVTLRCSPKSGHDTVSWYQQALGQGPQFIFQYYEEEERQRGNFPDRFSGHQFPNYSSELNVNALLLGDSALYLCASSSRHRFGETQYFGPGTRLLVL.